This T cell receptor (beta chain) emerged from a study of cytomegalovirus exposure and HLA in healthy donors. Study in general: The 100 to 150 validation repertoires and the 666 first-cohort repertoires shared a platform, a later analysis reported.

In germline, CDR1 is MDHEN, CDR2 SYDVKM. The ends lost 5 bases at V and 8 bases at J; junction bases unmatched: 12. The CDR3 consists of 15 residues. Worth noting for this clone: Its specificity is not known.

Method: immunoSEQ multiplex PCR; TCRdb's copy keeps in-frame clones and lacks some. The table has approximately 130,000 clones, over 85% seen once. Study outcomes and limitations: According to a subsequent analysis, TCR clusters from the first cohort were inclined to appear together in the roughly 110 validation repertoires. Cytomegalovirus-associated TCR beta chains were listed, numbering some 150.

This rearrangement joins TRBV28 to TRBJ2-7, with 10 bases matching TRBD1. This clonotype originated in a woman aged 18-35 years in good health and CMV-seronegative. Sequences were obtained from PBMCs. In DNA, the CDR3 is TGTGCCAGCAGTCCTCGGACAGGGGGACAGGGGAAGCAGTACTTC. Amino acid sequence: CASSPRTGGQGKQYF. The whole variable domain, remainder taken from reference TRBV28 and TRBJ2-7, is DVKVTQSSRYLVKRTGEKVFLECVQDMDHENMFWYRQDPGLGLRLIYFSYDVKMKEKGDIPEGYSVSREKKERFSLILESASTNQTSMYLCASSPRTGGQGKQYFGPGTRLTVT.